This T cell receptor (beta chain) stems from a study of T-cell reconstitution after alpha-beta-depleted transplantation in children. Worth noting for this clonotype: The antigen is unknown.

General observations from the study: Approximately two months post-transplant, alpha-beta T cells reportedly originated from several hundred expanded graft clones. Elevated TCRbeta diversity at day 60 was traced, in some patients, to surviving recipient T cells and thymic progenitors.

A library of TCRbeta sequences, prepared with unique molecular identifiers, was generated. TCRdb ran MiXCR on the PCR reads and lists one entry per CDR3 protein. The profile shows about 980,000 distinct CDR3 sequences, about 29% of them singletons. V was trimmed by 6 bases and J by 0 bases, leaving 15 bases between them. This CDR3 is 16 amino acids long. The J gene is TRBJ1-3, the V gene TRBV12-3 or TRBV12-4; D gene unclear. The sequence came from a boy in the first two years of life who had a stem cell transplant for SCID, so the T cells may come from the graft donor. Sequences were derived from PBMCs, mostly from graft donor cells, sampled 360 days after TCRalphabeta/CD19-depleted stem cell transplant. Here the CDR3 reads CASRMTTAVSGNTIYF. In nucleotides, the CDR3 is TGTGCCAGCAGGATGACGACGGCTGTCTCTGGAAACACCATATATTTT.